The rows below give T cell receptor beta chains drawn from one sample of a study of blood T cell repertoires in COVID-19. Clones were sequenced by immunoSEQ multiplex PCR, and TCRdb holds only the in-frame ones, with some missing. The profile shows under 65,000 clones, about 90% of them singletons. Sample: peripheral blood. The receptor set was obtained from a man older than 75 in a cohort sampled during active COVID-19. The CDR3 runs from the conserved cysteine through the conserved F or W. The order of the fields is J gene, clone size, D gene, V gene, CDR3 DNA, CDR3 protein. A D gene is named only where the DNA matches it firmly. Size tells how often a clone was seen (once, few, many) or the class of an expanded clone, and some rows leave it out.

TRBJ2-3,.,TRBD2,TRBV4-1,TGCGCCAGCAGCCAAGATCAAGCAGGCGGGGGGACTAGCACAGATACGCAGTATTTT,CASSQDQAGGGTSTDTQYF
TRBJ2-7,once,.,TRBV7-9,TGTGCCAGCAGCACCGAGACAGACTACGAGCAGTACTTC,CASSTETDYEQYF
TRBJ2-7,.,.,TRBV6-1,TGTGCCAGCAGTGAAGCATTGGGGAGTGGAGGGTACGAGCAGTACTTC,CASSEALGSGGYEQYF
TRBJ1-5,.,.,TRBV11-2,TGTGCCAGCAGCTTAGGGTCGGTCGGCAATCAGCCCCAGCATTTT,CASSLGSVGNQPQHF
TRBJ1-3,.,.,TRBV24-1,TGTGCCACCATTCCCCAGGGTTCTGGAAACACCATATATTTT,CATIPQGSGNTIYF
TRBJ2-3,.,TRBD2,TRBV6-2/TRBV6-3,TGTGCCAGCAGTTACATTTCTAGCGGGGTCACAGATACGCAGTATTTT,CASSYISSGVTDTQYF
TRBJ2-7,.,.,TRBV6-5,TGTGCCAGCAGTTACTCCCAGGGCGTGTACGAGCAGTACTTC,CASSYSQGVYEQYF
TRBJ2-7,.,TRBD2,TRBV11-2,TGTGCCAGCAGCTTAGTAACCGCTAGCGGGAGTTACCCCTACGAGCAGTACTTC,CASSLVTASGSYPYEQYF
TRBJ2-6,.,TRBD1,TRBV3-1/TRBV3-2,TGTGCCAGCAGCCCCCCCCCAGGGCAGGGGGCTGGGGCCAACGTCCTGACTTTC,CASSPPPGQGAGANVLTF
TRBJ2-7,few,.,TRBV5-4,TGTGCCAGCAGCTTGCAGGGTTCCTACGAGCAGTACTTC,CASSLQGSYEQYF
TRBJ1-4,.,TRBD1,TRBV5-1,TGCGCCAGCAGCGTGACAGGGCGAGACTCAGAAAAACTGTTTTTT,CASSVTGRDSEKLFF
TRBJ1-2,.,TRBD1,TRBV6-5,TGTGCCAGCACAAAGGGACAGTTCTATAACTATGGCTACACCTTC,CASTKGQFYNYGYTF
TRBJ2-5,.,TRBD1,TRBV5-1,TGCGCCAGCAGCTTGGGACAGGGTAAAGAGACCCAGTACTTC,CASSLGQGKETQYF
TRBJ1-5,few,TRBD1,TRBV7-9,TGTGCCAGCAGCCGCGGACAGGGCGATCAGCCCCAGCATTTT,CASSRGQGDQPQHF
TRBJ2-3,.,TRBD2,TRBV20-1,TGCAGTGCTAGTTTTCCTAGCGGGAGGTCGGCAGATACGCAGTATTTT,CSASFPSGRSADTQYF
TRBJ1-3,few,.,TRBV30,TGTGCCTATAATTCCCCTGGAAACACCATATATTTT,CAYNSPGNTIYF
TRBJ1-1,.,TRBD1,TRBV18,TGTGCCAGCTCACGACCGGGACAGGTGGAGACTGAAGCTTTCTTT,CASSRPGQVETEAFF
TRBJ1-3,.,.,TRBV2,TGTGCCAGCAGACGACAGAAAAACTCTGGAAACACCATATATTTT,CASRRQKNSGNTIYF
TRBJ2-4,.,.,TRBV6-1,TGTGCCAGCAGTGAAGCCGGACGGGGATGGGACATTCAGTACTTC,CASSEAGRGWDIQYF
TRBJ2-7,.,.,TRBV6-5,TGTGCCAGCAGTTACGGGACAAGCTACGAGCAGTACTTC,CASSYGTSYEQYF
TRBJ2-5,.,TRBD2,TRBV10-1,TGCGCCAGCAGTGAGTCGACGGCGGGGGGACAAGAGACCCAGTACTTC,CASSESTAGGQETQYF
TRBJ1-1,.,.,TRBV6-5,TGTGCCAGCAGTTACAACGGGGGAAGCACTGAAGCTTTCTTT,CASSYNGGSTEAFF
TRBJ1-3,.,TRBD1,TRBV6-5,TGTGCCAGCAGTTACTACCAGGGGGCATCTGGAAACACCATATATTTT,CASSYYQGASGNTIYF
TRBJ1-6,.,.,TRBV12-5,TGTGCTAGTGGTTTGGTACTGGGTAGCCTTAATTCACCCCTCCACTTT,CASGLVLGSLNSPLHF
TRBJ2-7,few,TRBD1,TRBV6-6,TGTGCCAGCAGAACGTCGACAGGGGAGTCCTACGAGCAGTACTTC,CASRTSTGESYEQYF
TRBJ1-2,.,.,TRBV27,TGTGCCAGCAGTTTGGCCCAGGGTTTGGAAGGCTACACCTTC,CASSLAQGLEGYTF
TRBJ2-3,.,TRBD1,TRBV7-8,TGTGCCAGCAGCTCACCGAGGGGGCTCCGTGTAGATACGCAGTATTTT,CASSSPRGLRVDTQYF
TRBJ1-1,.,.,TRBV5-1,TGCGCCAGCAGTCAGGGCCAGAACACTGAAGCTTTCTTT,CASSQGQNTEAFF
TRBJ2-4,.,.,TRBV5-4,TGTGCCCGCAGCTTGGGGGGGGGCAGGGCAAAAAACATTCAGTACTTC,CARSLGGGRAKNIQYF